This T cell receptor (beta chain) is from a study of cytomegalovirus exposure and HLA in healthy donors. PCR amplification relied on 60 Vbeta primers (plus 13 Jbeta primers). The protocol was immunoSEQ multiplex PCR, while the TCRdb copy is restricted to in-frame clones and leaves out a portion. Of approximately 150,000 clones in the sample, about 80% are singletons; the top ten hold 1.5% to 1.9%. The CDR3 spans 15 residues. The V gene end was trimmed by 0 bases and the J gene end by 2 bases; junction bases not matched to a gene: 4. Looked up from germline, CDR1 is SGHRS and CDR2 is YFSETQ. The sample was PBMCs. The chain employs TRBV5-1 and TRBJ1-2; 7 bases fit TRBD1. The receptor was derived from a man aged 40-50 years in good health and CMV-seronegative. The CDR3 is CASSLGQGLNYGYTF. As DNA, the CDR3 is TGCGCCAGCAGCTTGGGACAGGGTCTAAACTATGGCTACACCTTC.